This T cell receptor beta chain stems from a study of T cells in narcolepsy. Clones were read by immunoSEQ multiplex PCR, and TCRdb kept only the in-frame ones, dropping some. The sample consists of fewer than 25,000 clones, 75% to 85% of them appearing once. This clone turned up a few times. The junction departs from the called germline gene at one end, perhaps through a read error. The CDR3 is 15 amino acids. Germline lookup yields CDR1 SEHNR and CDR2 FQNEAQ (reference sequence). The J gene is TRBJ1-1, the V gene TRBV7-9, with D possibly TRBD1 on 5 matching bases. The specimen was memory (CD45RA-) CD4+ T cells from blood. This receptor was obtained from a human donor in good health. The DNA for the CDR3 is TGCGCCAGCAGCCAAGAAAGAGGGAAAAGACAGGAAGCTTTCTTT. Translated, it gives CASSQERGKRQEAFF.